The rows below give T cell receptor beta chains drawn from one sample of a study of OX40 agonist ivuxolimab in advanced cancers. Sequencing was performed with immunoSEQ multiplex PCR; in TCRdb, only in-frame clones are kept and a portion is missing. The sample carries 52,000 or so clones, less than 90% recorded once. Sequencing used CD4+ or CD8+ T cells sorted from blood, obtained in a trial of the OX40 agonist ivuxolimab. These receptor sequences come from an adult with an advanced solid tumor such as melanoma, head and neck, liver or kidney cancer. The CDR3 runs from the conserved cysteine through the conserved F or W. The D gene is left open where the match is weak. Size is stated for part of the rows, as once, few or many counts, or as a class when the clone is expanded.

V	size	J	D	CDR3	DNA
TRBV19	NA	TRBJ2-2	NA	CASGPYQPGTTLTGELFF	TGTGCCAGCGGCCCGTATCAGCCGGGGACAACGCTGACCGGGGAGCTGTTTTTT
TRBV6-5	NA	TRBJ1-2	NA	CASSRAGYGYTF	TGTGCCAGCAGCCGAGCGGGGTATGGCTACACCTTC
TRBV28	NA	TRBJ2-7	TRBD1	CASSLDRSSYEQYF	TGTGCCAGCAGCCTGGACAGGAGCTCCTACGAGCAGTACTTC
TRBV19	NA	TRBJ2-3	NA	CASSIRQGLGDTQYF	TGTGCCAGTAGTATTCGTCAGGGCCTTGGAGATACGCAGTATTTT
TRBV5-1	few	TRBJ1-6	NA	CASSLDYSSNSPLHF	TGCGCCAGCAGCTTGGATTACAGTTCTAATTCACCCCTCCACTTT
TRBV7-2	NA	TRBJ1-2	TRBD1	CASSLALDRGKGGYTF	TGTGCCAGCAGCTTAGCGTTGGACAGGGGGAAGGGTGGCTACACCTTC
TRBV9	NA	TRBJ1-4	TRBD1	CASSVLGQGDEKLFF	TGTGCCAGCAGCGTATTGGGACAGGGGGATGAAAAACTGTTTTTT
TRBV28	NA	TRBJ1-2	NA	CASSLWTVGGYTF	TGTGCCAGCAGTTTATGGACAGTCGGGGGCTACACCTTC
TRBV7-6	NA	TRBJ2-7	NA	CASSLGDSGTGSEQYF	TGTGCCAGCAGCTTAGGGGATAGCGGGACAGGGTCCGAGCAGTACTTC
TRBV7-9	NA	TRBJ1-2	TRBD1	CASSPGQGASDGYTF	TGTGCCAGCAGCCCGGGACAGGGGGCGTCGGATGGCTACACCTTC
TRBV19	NA	TRBJ2-7	NA	CASSTSTGRHEQYF	TGTGCCAGTAGTACGTCGACAGGCCGACACGAGCAGTACTTC
TRBV2	once	TRBJ2-7	TRBD1	CASSEGTGRQIHYEQYF	TGTGCCAGCAGTGAAGGGACAGGGCGTCAAATTCACTACGAGCAGTACTTC
TRBV20-1	NA	TRBJ2-5	NA	CSARHQETQYF	TGCAGTGCTAGACACCAAGAGACCCAGTACTTC
TRBV5-1	NA	TRBJ2-1	NA	CASSYGSPNEQFF	TGCGCCAGCAGTTATGGGTCCCCCAATGAGCAGTTCTTC
TRBV7-2	NA	TRBJ1-6	TRBD1	CASSPDRAMRYSPLHF	TGTGCCAGCAGCCCCGACAGGGCTATGCGGTATTCACCCCTCCACTTT
TRBV7-2	once	TRBJ2-2	NA	CASSLVLGNTGELFF	TGTGCCAGCAGCTTAGTCTTGGGGAACACCGGGGAGCTGTTTTTT
TRBV7-3	few	TRBJ1-6	TRBD1	CASSLGTDNSPLHF	TGTGCCAGCAGCCTCGGGACAGACAATTCACCCCTCCACTTT
TRBV30	NA	TRBJ1-4	NA	CAWSLTSGFNEKLFF	TGTGCCTGGAGTCTGACCTCGGGCTTTAATGAAAAACTGTTTTTT
TRBV19	NA	TRBJ1-1	NA	CASSIGQMNTEAFF	TGTGCCAGTAGTATTGGACAGATGAACACTGAAGCTTTCTTT
TRBV7-9	NA	TRBJ1-2	NA	CASSQPGRERGYTF	TGTGCCAGCAGCCAGCCGGGCAGGGAGCGTGGCTACACCTTC
TRBV5-1	NA	TRBJ2-3	TRBD1	CASSPQGGTDTQYF	TGCGCCAGCAGCCCCCAGGGGGGCACAGATACGCAGTATTTT
TRBV18	NA	TRBJ2-1	TRBD1	CASSLNPGPGGYNEQFF	TGTGCCAGCTCACTAAACCCGGGACCAGGGGGCTACAATGAGCAGTTCTTC
TRBV5-6	NA	TRBJ2-6	TRBD2	CASSRPGLQNSGANVLTF	TGTGCCAGCAGTCGTCCGGGACTACAAAACTCTGGGGCCAACGTCCTGACTTTC
TRBV7-2	medium-sized	TRBJ2-1	NA	CASSSTRLDIRNEQFF	TGTGCCAGCAGCTCCACTAGACTAGATATTCGCAATGAGCAGTTCTTC
TRBV11-2	few	TRBJ2-2	NA	CASSLPRGGFGYTGELFF	TGTGCCAGCAGCTTACCCCGAGGGGGGTTCGGTTATACCGGGGAGCTGTTTTTT
TRBV6-6	NA	TRBJ2-5	TRBD2	CASSYLVAGGETQYF	TGTGCCAGCAGTTACCTCGTAGCGGGAGGAGAGACCCAGTACTTC
TRBV5-1	NA	TRBJ2-1	TRBD2	CASRTSGTSYNEQFF	TGCGCCAGCCGGACTAGCGGGACTTCCTACAATGAGCAGTTCTTC
TRBV7-9	NA	TRBJ2-5	TRBD1	CASSAITGGWGETQYF	TGTGCCAGCAGCGCCATAACAGGGGGCTGGGGAGAGACCCAGTACTTC
TRBV4-2	NA	TRBJ1-4	NA	CASSQEVAEKLFF	TGTGCCAGCAGCCAAGAAGTGGCTGAAAAACTGTTTTTT
TRBV5-1	NA	TRBJ2-2	NA	CASSLGGSGTGELFF	TGCGCCAGCAGCTTGGGAGGGTCGGGCACCGGGGAGCTGTTTTTT
TRBV4-3	NA	TRBJ2-1	TRBD2	CASSQATSGGSYNEQFF	TGCGCTAGCAGCCAAGCGACTAGCGGGGGATCCTACAATGAGCAGTTCTTC
TRBV15	once	TRBJ1-4	NA	CATRQALGELFF	TGTGCCACCAGACAGGCCCTCGGGGAACTGTTTTTT
TRBV19	NA	TRBJ1-1	NA	CASSIWGLNTEAFF	TGTGCCAGTAGTATATGGGGGCTTAACACTGAAGCTTTCTTT
TRBV28	NA	TRBJ2-5	TRBD1	CASSGTGEETQYF	TGTGCCAGCAGTGGGACAGGGGAAGAGACCCAGTACTTC
TRBV10-3	NA	TRBJ2-2	NA	CAISESADTGELFF	TGTGCCATCAGTGAGTCGGCGGACACCGGGGAGCTGTTTTTT
TRBV27	NA	TRBJ2-4	TRBD2	CASSRSLAGRLPKNIQYF	TGTGCCAGCAGTCGTTCCTTGGCCGGGAGGCTACCCAAAAACATTCAGTACTTC
TRBV13	few	TRBJ2-7	NA	CASSKAREETGEYEQYF	TGTGCCAGCAGCAAAGCCCGGGAGGAGACAGGGGAATACGAGCAGTACTTC
TRBV6-1	NA	TRBJ1-3	NA	CASSEQFFSGNTIYF	TGTGCCAGCAGTGAACAGTTCTTCTCTGGAAACACCATATATTTT
TRBV7-2	NA	TRBJ2-3	NA	CASSLVGRTDTQYF	TGTGCCAGCAGCTTAGTCGGGAGAACAGATACGCAGTATTTT
TRBV7-2	many	TRBJ2-3	TRBD2	CASSLVLADTQYF	TGTGCCAGCAGCTTAGTACTAGCGGATACGCAGTATTTT
TRBV18	NA	TRBJ2-1	TRBD2	CASSPGLAGHNEQFF	TGTGCCAGCTCACCTGGACTAGCGGGCCACAATGAGCAGTTCTTC
TRBV11-1	once	TRBJ2-3	TRBD1	CASRLTADRADTQYF	TGTGCCAGCAGGTTAACAGCCGACAGGGCAGATACGCAGTATTTT
TRBV4-2	NA	TRBJ2-2	TRBD2	CASSQAGTSGTTGELFF	TGTGCCAGCAGCCAAGCCGGGACTAGCGGGACCACCGGGGAGCTGTTTTTT
TRBV19	NA	TRBJ2-1	TRBD2	CASSIDQGLAGGNEQFF	TGTGCCAGTAGTATAGATCAAGGACTAGCGGGAGGCAATGAGCAGTTCTTC
TRBV15	NA	TRBJ2-2	NA	CAVYRDHSGELFF	TGTGCCGTATACAGGGATCACTCGGGGGAGCTGTTTTTT
TRBV7-2	NA	TRBJ2-7	NA	CASSFRMPSYEQYF	TGTGCCAGCAGCTTTAGAATGCCTTCCTACGAGCAGTACTTC
TRBV25-1	NA	TRBJ2-7	NA	CASSEGIFPYEQYF	TGTGCCAGCAGTGAAGGGATCTTCCCCTACGAGCAGTACTTC
TRBV6-6	few	TRBJ1-2	NA	CASRQKLNYGYTF	TGTGCCAGCAGACAAAAGCTTAACTATGGCTACACCTTC
TRBV5-1	NA	TRBJ2-3	NA	CASSQSDWGGTDTQYF	TGCGCCAGCAGCCAATCTGATTGGGGAGGTACAGATACGCAGTATTTT
TRBV7-2	NA	TRBJ2-7	NA	CASSLVRNEQYF	TGTGCCAGCAGCTTAGTAAGAAACGAGCAGTACTTC
TRBV9	NA	TRBJ2-3	NA	CASSVQSGRLVDTQYF	TGTGCCAGCAGCGTCCAGTCGGGACGCCTGGTGGATACGCAGTATTTT
TRBV7-2	NA	TRBJ2-3	TRBD2	CASSLDSGLAGEGTQYF	TGTGCCAGCAGCTTAGACTCGGGACTAGCGGGAGAGGGTACGCAGTATTTT
TRBV6-1	NA	TRBJ1-1	NA	CASSEARVRTEAFF	TGTGCCAGCAGTGAAGCCAGGGTAAGAACTGAAGCTTTCTTT
TRBV11-3	NA	TRBJ2-1	TRBD2	CASSLGGSSLFNEQFF	TGTGCCAGCAGCTTGGGCGGGAGTTCCCTTTTCAATGAGCAGTTCTTC
TRBV7-2	NA	TRBJ2-3	TRBD2	CASSSRSGRGYTDTQYF	TGTGCCAGCAGCTCCCGGAGCGGGAGGGGGTACACAGATACGCAGTATTTT
TRBV28	NA	TRBJ1-4	NA	CASSFIGGVTNEKLFF	TGTGCCAGCAGTTTTATAGGGGGGGTCACTAATGAAAAACTGTTTTTT
TRBV4-3	NA	TRBJ2-7	TRBD2	CASSQEGTSGGEQYF	TGCGCCAGCAGCCAAGAGGGGACTAGCGGGGGCGAGCAGTACTTC
TRBV25-1	once	TRBJ2-1	TRBD1	CASSGTYGTGDNEQFF	TGTGCCAGCAGCGGCACATACGGGACAGGAGACAATGAGCAGTTCTTC
TRBV15	NA	TRBJ2-3	NA	CATRVIGAGQADTQYF	TGTGCCACCAGAGTGATTGGGGCGGGCCAGGCAGATACGCAGTATTTT
TRBV2	NA	TRBJ1-3	NA	CASSEGLDWANSGNTIYF	TGTGCCAGCAGTGAAGGTCTTGATTGGGCCAACTCTGGAAACACCATATATTTT